Following are 24 T cell receptor beta chains from one sample sequenced in a study of OX40 agonist ivuxolimab in advanced cancers. The repertoire was sequenced with immunoSEQ multiplex PCR; TCRdb's copy has only in-frame clones and lacks some. The table includes approximately 100,000 clones, about nine tenths detected once. This sample comprised CD4+ or CD8+ T cells sorted from blood, obtained in a trial of the OX40 agonist ivuxolimab. The receptors come from an adult with an advanced solid tumor such as melanoma, head and neck, liver or kidney cancer.

The chain uses TRBV7-6 and TRBJ1-1; D unclear. The germline CDR1 and CDR2 sequences are SGHVS and FNYEAQ. The CDR3 runs 12 residues. V lost 8 bases and J lost 4, with 11 bases in between. CDR3 coding DNA: TGTGCCAGCCAAAACAGTCCCACTGAAGCTTTCTTT. Translation gives CASQNSPTEAFF.

The CDR3 spells CASSLAGGQGYPQTQYF. The CDR3 DNA sequence: TGTGCCAGCAGCTTAGCCGGGGGACAGGGCTACCCGCAGACCCAGTACTTC. This rearrangement joins TRBV7-9 to TRBJ2-5; 9 nucleotides line up with TRBD1. CDR1 is SEHNR, CDR2 FQNEAQ, per germline (reference sequence). V dropped 0 bases and J dropped 6; count of bases not matched to a gene: 11. There are 17 residues in the CDR3.

Only one count was recorded for this clone. V and J are TRBV6-6 and TRBJ1-4; 8 nucleotides line up with TRBD1. This CDR3 is 14 amino acids long. The trim removed 5 bases at V and 7 bases at J, leaving 6 bases unmatched. Germline lookup yields CDR1 MNHNY and CDR2 SVGAGI (reference sequence). As DNA, the CDR3 is TGTGCCAGCAGTACCGACAGGGGATCTGAAAAACTGTTTTTT. Its translation: CASSTDRGSEKLFF.

In DNA form, the CDR3 reads TGTGCCACCAGCAGAGATAGGGACAATGAGCAGTTCTTC. Protein sequence: CATSRDRDNEQFF. V gene TRBV15 combines with J gene TRBJ2-1; D not resolved. Germline V gene sequence: CDR1 LNHNV, CDR2 YYDKDF (reference sequence). The germline V and J ends were trimmed by 0 bases and 5 bases, with 5 bases remaining between them. CDR3 length equals 13 residues.

This rearrangement joins TRBV20-1 to TRBJ1-3; D not certain. V lost 4 bases and J 4 bases, leaving 5 bases between the germline ends. Looked up from germline, CDR1 is DFQATT and CDR2 is SNEGSKA (reference sequence). CDR3 size: 11 residues. The CDR3 bases are TGCAGTGCTATCTGGGGAAACACCATATATTTT. Protein: CSAIWGNTIYF.

The rearrangement uses TRBV7-9 and TRBJ2-5, with 7 nucleotides matching TRBD1. Trimming took 1 base from V and 4 from J; bases not matched to a gene: 9. Germline V CDR1 and CDR2: SEHNR, FQNEAQ (reference sequence). The CDR3 runs to 16 residues. CDR3 loop: CASSLGVRGIGETQYF. The CDR3 nucleotides read TGTGCCAGCAGCTTAGGTGTCAGGGGGATTGGAGAGACCCAGTACTTC.

The sample holds one count of this clone. The chain combines TRBV19 with TRBJ2-3; 7 nucleotides line up with TRBD2. The V gene's germline CDR1 is LNHDA and CDR2 SQIVND (reference sequence). V lost 4 bases and J lost 7; bases outside the gene matches: 14. This CDR3 spans 16 amino acids. The CDR3 bases are TGTGCCAGTAGTAGGGGAGCGGGGACCTCGTTCTATACGCAGTATTTT. This codes for CASSRGAGTSFYTQYF.

This chain links TRBV5-4 with TRBJ2-5; perhaps TRBD1 as D (5 bases). Trimming left V 0 bases short and J 5 bases short, with 11 bases between. The germline V gene has CDR1 SGHNT and CDR2 YYREEE (reference sequence). The CDR3 totals 14 residues. CDR3 sequence: CASSLVDSMETQYF. The CDR3 DNA reads as TGTGCCAGCAGCTTGGTCGACAGTATGGAGACCCAGTACTTC.

V usage is TRBV27 and J usage is TRBJ2-3; 8 bases are a match to TRBD1. Losses at the gene ends were 2 bases for V and 11 bases for J; bases not matched to a gene: 6. The CDR3 covers 13 residues. Germline CDR1 and CDR2: MNHEY and SMNVEV (reference sequence). CDR3 coding DNA: TGTGCCAGCAGTTTACTCCGGACAGGGAAGCAGTATTTT. Translation: CASSLLRTGKQYF.

About this clone: One end of the junction is discordant with germline, which a read error may explain. The rearrangement links TRBV2 to TRBJ1-1; 11 nucleotides align to TRBD1. The CDR3 contains 12 residues. The germline V gene encodes CDR1 SNHLY and CDR2 FYNNEI. The CDR3 sequence is CASSEGQGAAFF. The DNA for the CDR3 is TGTGCCAGCAGCGAAGGACAGGGGGCAGCTTTCTTT. Full variable domain (outside the CDR3, taken from reference TRBV2 and TRBJ1-1): EPEVTQTPSHQVTQMGQEVILRCVPISNHLYFYWYRQILGQKVEFLVSFYNNEISEKSEIFDDQFSVERPDGSNFTLKIRSTKLEDSAMYFCASSEGQGAAFFGQGTRLTVV.

The V and J genes are TRBV7-6 and TRBJ2-7; 9 nucleotides line up with TRBD1. With V trimmed by 5 bases and J by 6 bases, 11 bases remained unmatched. CDR3 size: 15 residues. In germline, CDR1 is SGHVS, CDR2 FNYEAQ. The CDR3 here is CASSATGGVSGEQYF. The CDR3 region has the DNA TGTGCCAGCAGCGCGACAGGGGGGGTTTCTGGCGAGCAGTACTTC. Full variable domain (missing parts from reference TRBV7-6 and TRBJ2-7): GAGVSQSPRYKVTKRGQDVALRCDPISGHVSLYWYRQALGQGPEFLTYFNYEAQQDKSGLPNDRFSAERPEGSISTLTIQRTEQRDSAMYRCASSATGGVSGEQYFGPGTRLTVT.

The chain links TRBV18 to TRBJ2-1, with a tentative D call TRBD2 (6 bases). The length of the CDR3 is 16 residues. The germline gives CDR1 KGHSH, CDR2 LQKENI. V lost 0 bases and J 0 bases, leaving 9 bases between the germline ends. In nucleotides, the CDR3 is TGTGCCAGCTCACCACCGGGACTGCACTCCTACAATGAGCAGTTCTTC. Translation gives CASSPPGLHSYNEQFF.

This rearrangement joins TRBV7-3 to TRBJ2-7; TRBD1 matches at 7 bases. The CDR3 is 14 residues long. V dropped 4 bases and J dropped 3; count of bases not matched to a gene: 6. Germline V CDR1 and CDR2: SGHTA, FQGTGA. Here the CDR3 reads CASSSTGQSYEQYF. CDR3 nucleotide sequence: TGTGCCAGCAGCTCAACGGGACAGAGCTACGAGCAGTACTTC.

This chain links TRBV7-3 with TRBJ2-1; 11 bases line up with TRBD2. Per the germline V gene, CDR1 is SGHTA and CDR2 is FQGTGA. Trimming removed 2 bases from V and 9 bases from J; junction bases left unmatched: 6. This CDR3 has 15 residues. Here the CDR3 reads CASSLGLAGGVEQFF. CDR3 nucleotide sequence: TGTGCCAGCAGCTTAGGCCTAGCGGGAGGTGTTGAGCAGTTCTTC.

The CDR3 sequence: CASPGLAGNKNIQYF. The CDR3 bases are TGTGCCAGCCCGGGACTAGCGGGAAACAAAAACATTCAGTACTTC. The V call is TRBV19, the J call TRBJ2-4, with TRBD2 matching over 13 bases. The V gene end was trimmed by 9 bases and the J gene end by 3 bases; junction bases not matched to a gene: 5. The CDR3 has 15 amino acids. Germline values: CDR1 LNHDA, CDR2 SQIVND (reference sequence).

This chain connects TRBV28 to TRBJ1-1; D gene ambiguous. This CDR3 has 12 amino acids. Trimming left V 7 bases short and J 5 bases short, with 11 bases between. CDR1 and CDR2 from the germline V gene are MDHEN and SYDVKM. CDR3 amino acids: CASNIMGTEAFF. In DNA form, the CDR3 reads TGTGCCAGCAACATCATGGGTACTGAAGCTTTCTTT.

The J gene is TRBJ2-1, the V gene TRBV18; 7 nucleotides match TRBD2. The germline V gene encodes CDR1 KGHSH and CDR2 LQKENI. Unmatched junction bases numbered 7, after V lost 0 bases and J lost 5 bases. The CDR3 has 16 residues. The CDR3 DNA is TGTGCCAGCTCACCACCGAATGCGGGAGCTCACAATGAGCAGTTCTTC. It is translated as CASSPPNAGAHNEQFF.

This sequence joins TRBV20-1 and TRBJ2-7; D unresolved. Trimming stripped 4 bases from V and 4 bases from J, with 8 bases between. Germline V gives CDR1 DFQATT, CDR2 SNEGSKA (reference sequence). The CDR3 spans 11 residues. CDR3 amino acids: CSAISKYEQYF. For the CDR3, the DNA is TGCAGTGCTATTTCCAAATACGAGCAGTACTTC.

The J gene is TRBJ2-1, the V gene TRBV11-2; 8 bases are shared with TRBD1. Per germline, CDR1 SGHAT and CDR2 FQNNGV. The CDR3 contains 13 residues. V dropped 2 bases and J dropped 15; count of bases not matched to a gene: 9. The CDR3 loop reads CASSLSRQGAGFF. The DNA for the CDR3 is TGTGCCAGCAGCTTAAGCCGGCAGGGGGCAGGGTTCTTC. The full variable domain, its missing parts supplied by reference TRBV11-2 and TRBJ2-1, is EAGVAQSPRYKIIEKRQSVAFWCNPISGHATLYWYQQILGQGPKLLIQFQNNGVVDDSQLPKDRFSAERLKGVDSTLKIQPAKLEDSAVYLCASSLSRQGAGFFGPGTRLTVL.

Worth noting for this clone: Other DNA sequences within the sample encode an identical CDR3. The chain combines TRBV5-1 with TRBJ2-7; TRBD1 might be the D (5 bases). Germline V CDR1 and CDR2: SGHRS, YFSETQ. Trimming removed 3 bases at V and 4 bases at J, with 8 bases between. The CDR3 covers 12 residues. DNA for the CDR3: TGCGCCAGCAGCTCTCAGGGTTACGAGCAGTACTTC. Its translation is CASSSQGYEQYF. The entire variable domain, with the rest obtained from reference TRBV5-1 and TRBJ2-7, is as follows: KAGVTQTPRYLIKTRGQQVTLSCSPISGHRSVSWYQQTPGQGLQFLFEYFSETQRNKGNFPGRFSGRQFSNSRSEMNVSTLELGDSALYLCASSSQGYEQYFGPGTRLTVT.

The J gene is TRBJ2-5, the V gene TRBV6-1; D is tentatively TRBD1 or TRBD2 (7 bases each). The CDR3 is 15 amino acids. Germline V lookup: CDR1 MNHNS, CDR2 SASEGT. The ends were cut back, 4 bases at V and 1 base at J, with 13 bases in the middle. CDR3 DNA: TGTGCCAGCAGTGGACAGGGAGGGGGCCAAGAGACCCAGTACTTC. Protein sequence: CASSGQGGGQETQYF.

V gene TRBV19 combines with J gene TRBJ2-3; D is possibly TRBD2 (6 bases). Germline assignment: CDR1 LNHDA and CDR2 SQIVND (reference sequence). Between the trimmed V and J ends, which lost 7 bases and 0 bases, there was a span of 11 bases. This CDR3 contains 14 residues. CDR3 loop: CASKRVASTDTQYF. The CDR3 DNA is TGTGCCAGTAAGCGGGTGGCTAGCACAGATACGCAGTATTTT.

This sequence joins TRBV19 and TRBJ2-5, with a weak D call TRBD1 (7 bases). Germline V gene data show CDR1 as LNHDA and CDR2 as SQIVND (reference sequence). V lost 4 bases and J lost 5, with 17 bases in between. The CDR3 contains 15 residues. DNA of the CDR3: TGTGCCAGTAGTAAAGGGGGTCAGGGGGGCGAGACCCAGTACTTC. Its protein product is CASSKGGQGGETQYF.

The rearrangement uses TRBV7-2 and TRBJ1-2, with 9 bases fitting TRBD1. Germline V gene sequence: CDR1 SGHTA, CDR2 FQGNSA. Losses at the gene ends were 4 bases for V and 2 bases for J; bases not matched to a gene: 8. This CDR3 region has 16 residues. The DNA for the CDR3 is TGTGCCAGCAGCTCAACCGCGGGACAGGGAAACTATGGCTACACCTTC. Amino acids: CASSSTAGQGNYGYTF.